This T cell receptor beta chain was profiled in a study of beta chain features in type 1 diabetes. Findings and limits, study-wide: Moderately but significantly shorter TCRB CDR3s were found in Type 1 diabetes patients in all four CD4+ subsets.

This CDR3 region has 12 residues. Germline CDR1 is SQVTM and CDR2 is ANQGSEA. Between the trimmed V and J ends, which lost 3 bases and 4 bases, there was a span of 9 bases. Isolated RNA was reverse transcribed in full, so expressed TCRB transcripts were sequenced. Using immunoSEQ multiplex PCR, the repertoire was profiled, and TCRdb retains in-frame clones only, with some absent. The sample holds roughly 150,000 clones, 10% seen once. Turning to this clone: Its target is unknown.

This TCR was recovered from a man aged 30 to 45 with type 1 diabetes. Sequencing was performed on central memory CD4+ T cells from blood. The chain employs TRBV29-1 and TRBJ1-1; maybe TRBD1 (5 bases). For the CDR3, the DNA is TGCAGCGTTGACGGGGGGGGCACTGAAGCTTTCTTT. The encoded protein is CSVDGGGTEAFF.